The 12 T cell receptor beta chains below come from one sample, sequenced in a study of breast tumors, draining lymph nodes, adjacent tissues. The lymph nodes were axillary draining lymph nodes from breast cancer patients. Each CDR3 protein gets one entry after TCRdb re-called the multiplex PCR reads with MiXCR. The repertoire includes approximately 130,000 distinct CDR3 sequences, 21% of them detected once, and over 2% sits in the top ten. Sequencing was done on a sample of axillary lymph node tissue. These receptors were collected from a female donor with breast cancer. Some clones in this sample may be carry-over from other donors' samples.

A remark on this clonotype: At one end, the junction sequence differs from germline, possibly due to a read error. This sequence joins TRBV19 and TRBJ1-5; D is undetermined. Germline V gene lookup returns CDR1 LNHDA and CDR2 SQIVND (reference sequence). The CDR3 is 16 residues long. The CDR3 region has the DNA TGTGCCAGTAGTTACGACATAGGCTATAGCGATCAGCCCCAGCATTTT. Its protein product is CASSYDIGYSDQPQHF.

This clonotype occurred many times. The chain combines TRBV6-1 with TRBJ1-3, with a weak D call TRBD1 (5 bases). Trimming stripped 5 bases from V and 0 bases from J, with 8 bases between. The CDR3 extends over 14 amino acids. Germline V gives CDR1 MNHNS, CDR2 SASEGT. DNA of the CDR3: TGTGCCAGCAGTTCTGGGACCTCTGGAAACACCATATATTTT. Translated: CASSSGTSGNTIYF.

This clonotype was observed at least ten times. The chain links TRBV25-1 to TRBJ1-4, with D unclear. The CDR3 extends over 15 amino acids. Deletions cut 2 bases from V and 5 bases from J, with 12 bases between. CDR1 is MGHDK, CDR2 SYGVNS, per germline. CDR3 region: CASSEPLAHNEKLFF. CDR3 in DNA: TGTGCCAGCAGTGAACCCCTGGCTCACAATGAAAAACTGTTTTTT.

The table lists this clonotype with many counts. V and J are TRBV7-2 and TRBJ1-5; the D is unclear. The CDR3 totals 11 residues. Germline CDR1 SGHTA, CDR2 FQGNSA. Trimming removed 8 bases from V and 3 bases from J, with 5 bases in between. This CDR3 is CASGHNQPQHF. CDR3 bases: TGTGCCAGCGGGCACAATCAGCCCCAGCATTTT.

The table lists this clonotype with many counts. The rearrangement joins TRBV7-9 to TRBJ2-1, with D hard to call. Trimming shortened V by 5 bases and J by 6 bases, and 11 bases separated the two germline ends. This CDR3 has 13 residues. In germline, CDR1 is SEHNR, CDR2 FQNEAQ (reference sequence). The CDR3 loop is CASSPVTFNEQFF. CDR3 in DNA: TGTGCCAGCAGCCCGGTGACGTTCAATGAGCAGTTCTTC.

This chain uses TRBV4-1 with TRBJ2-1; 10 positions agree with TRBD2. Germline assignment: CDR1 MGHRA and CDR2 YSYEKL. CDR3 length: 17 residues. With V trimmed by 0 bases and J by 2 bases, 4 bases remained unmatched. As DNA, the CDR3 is TGCGCCAGCAGCCAAGATTCCGGACTAGCGGCCTACAATGAGCAGTTCTTC. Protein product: CASSQDSGLAAYNEQFF.

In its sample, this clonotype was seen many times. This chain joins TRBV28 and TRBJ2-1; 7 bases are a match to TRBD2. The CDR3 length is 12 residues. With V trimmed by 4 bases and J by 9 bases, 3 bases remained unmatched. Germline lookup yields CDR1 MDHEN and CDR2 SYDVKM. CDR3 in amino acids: CASSWGGGEQFF. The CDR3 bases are TGTGCCAGCAGTTGGGGGGGTGGTGAGCAGTTCTTC.

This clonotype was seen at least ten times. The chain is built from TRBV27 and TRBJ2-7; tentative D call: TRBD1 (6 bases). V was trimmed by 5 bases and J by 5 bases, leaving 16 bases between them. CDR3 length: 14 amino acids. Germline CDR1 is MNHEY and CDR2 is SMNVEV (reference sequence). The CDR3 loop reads CASSPRGRVNEQYF. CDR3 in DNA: TGTGCCAGCAGTCCCAGGGGTCGGGTTAACGAGCAGTACTTC.

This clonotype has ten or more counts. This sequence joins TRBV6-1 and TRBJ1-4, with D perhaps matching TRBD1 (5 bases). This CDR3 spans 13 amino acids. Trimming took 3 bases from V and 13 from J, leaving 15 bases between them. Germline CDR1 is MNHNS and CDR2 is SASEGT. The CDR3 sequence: CASSENPRQLLFF. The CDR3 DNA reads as TGTGCCAGCAGTGAGAATCCCCGACAGCTACTGTTTTTT.

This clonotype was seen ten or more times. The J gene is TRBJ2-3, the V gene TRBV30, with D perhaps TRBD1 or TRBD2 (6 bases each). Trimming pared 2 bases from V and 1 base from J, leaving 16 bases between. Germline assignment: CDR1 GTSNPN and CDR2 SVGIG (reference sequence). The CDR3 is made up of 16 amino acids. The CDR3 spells CAWSPRGRGGTDTQYF. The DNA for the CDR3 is TGTGCCTGGAGTCCTCGGGGGCGCGGAGGCACAGATACGCAGTATTTT.

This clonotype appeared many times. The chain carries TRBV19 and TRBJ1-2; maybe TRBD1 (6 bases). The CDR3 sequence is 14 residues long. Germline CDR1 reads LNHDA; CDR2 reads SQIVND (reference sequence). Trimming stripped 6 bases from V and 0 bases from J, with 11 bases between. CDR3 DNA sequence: TGTGCCAGTAGATCAGGGGTCTCTAACTATGGCTACACCTTC. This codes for CASRSGVSNYGYTF. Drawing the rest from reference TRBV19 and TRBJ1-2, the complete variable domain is DGGITQSPKYLFRKEGQNVTLSCEQNLNHDAMYWYRQDPGQGLRLIYYSQIVNDFQKGDIAEGYSVSREKKESFPLTVTSAQKNPTAFYLCASRSGVSNYGYTFGSGTRLTVV.

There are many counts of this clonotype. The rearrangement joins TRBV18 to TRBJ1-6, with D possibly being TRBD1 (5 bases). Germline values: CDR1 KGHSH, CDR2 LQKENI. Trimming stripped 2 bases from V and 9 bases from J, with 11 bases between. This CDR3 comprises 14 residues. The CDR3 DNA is TGTGCCAGCTCACCATCGCAGGGTAGTTCACCCCTCCACTTT. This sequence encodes CASSPSQGSSPLHF. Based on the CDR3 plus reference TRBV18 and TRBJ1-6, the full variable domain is NAGVMQNPRHLVRRRGQEARLRCSPMKGHSHVYWYRQLPEEGLKFMVYLQKENIIDESGMPKERFSAEFPKEGPSILRIQQVVRGDSAAYFCASSPSQGSSPLHFGNGTRLTVT.